This entry lists 13 T cell receptor beta chains sequenced from one sample in a study of blood T cell repertoires in COVID-19. This table comes from immunoSEQ multiplex PCR, and its TCRdb copy is limited to in-frame clones, with some not included. The sample has about 160,000 clones, roughly 84% seen once. The sample comprised PBMCs or T cells enriched from blood (not recorded which). The receptors come from a man aged 55 to 70 who had recovered from COVID-19.

The chain has TRBV27 and TRBJ1-5; 7 bases match TRBD1. Germline CDR1 reads MNHEY; CDR2 reads SMNVEV (reference sequence). V shed 5 bases, J shed 7 bases, and the junction held 5 bases outside the gene matches. This CDR3 contains 13 residues. In DNA form, the CDR3 reads TGTGCCAGCAGTCTCGACAGGGTACAGCCCCAGCATTTT. Encoded protein: CASSLDRVQPQHF.

The chain combines TRBV7-3 with TRBJ2-3, with TRBD2 matching over 8 bases. There are 15 residues in the CDR3. V gave up 4 bases and J gave up 3 bases; unmatched junction bases: 6. Germline CDR1 is SGHTA and CDR2 is FQGTGA. In DNA, the CDR3 is TGTGCCAGCAGCTCGGCGGGGGGCTCGACAGATACGCAGTATTTT. Translating it yields CASSSAGGSTDTQYF.

The chain's CDR3 is CASSSGQGAWETQYF. CDR3 sequence (DNA): TGTGCCAGCAGTTCGGGACAGGGGGCATGGGAGACCCAGTACTTC. The chain carries TRBV7-9 and TRBJ2-5, with 12 bases that match TRBD1. Germline V gene sequence: CDR1 SEHNR, CDR2 FQNEAQ (reference sequence). V gave up 6 bases and J gave up 5 bases; unmatched junction bases: 7. CDR3 length equals 15 residues.

The chain combines TRBV6-5 with TRBJ2-1; TRBD2 is a possible D gene (5 bases). The CDR3 extends over 15 amino acids. Germline V lookup: CDR1 MNHEY, CDR2 SVGAGI. V was pared by 10 bases and J by 1 base, with 17 bases between. The CDR3 DNA follows: TGTGCCACCACTCGAGAGGGATATTCCTACAATGAGCAGTTCTTC. Translated, it gives CATTREGYSYNEQFF.

V gene TRBV11-2 combines with J gene TRBJ1-3, with D tentatively TRBD1 (5 bases). CDR3 size: 16 residues. V was cut by 1 base and J by 3 bases, with 13 bases left in between. Germline V lookup: CDR1 SGHAT, CDR2 FQNNGV. The CDR3 DNA follows: TGTGCCAGCAGCTTAGTTCCGACAGCGTTTGGAAACACCATATATTTT. This sequence encodes CASSLVPTAFGNTIYF.

This sequence joins TRBV7-3 and TRBJ2-2; 10 positions agree with TRBD2. The CDR3 length is 15 residues. V shed 5 bases and J 3 bases; nucleotides not matched to a gene: 3. The germline CDR1 and CDR2 sequences are SGHTA and FQGTGA. CDR3 amino acids: CASSRAGGDTGELFF. CDR3 DNA: TGTGCCAGCAGCCGAGCGGGAGGGGACACCGGGGAGCTGTTTTTT.

The chain carries TRBV28 and TRBJ2-7; 9 bases agree with TRBD1. This CDR3 contains 14 residues. Germline V CDR1 and CDR2: MDHEN, SYDVKM. J gave up 2 bases and V 8 bases, and 7 bases lay outside the gene matches. The DNA for the CDR3 is TGTGCCAGCGGGACGACAGGGGGTGCCTACGAGCAGTACTTC. As protein: CASGTTGGAYEQYF.

This chain joins TRBV28 and TRBJ1-1; 7 bases match TRBD1. From germline, CDR1 is MDHEN and CDR2 SYDVKM. The CDR3 loop spans 14 amino acids. Trimming removed 3 bases from V and 3 bases from J; junction bases left unmatched: 4. The CDR3 spells CASSFGQADTEAFF. Here the CDR3 DNA reads TGTGCCAGCAGTTTCGGACAGGCCGACACTGAAGCTTTCTTT. The full variable domain, with the rest looked up from reference TRBV28 and TRBJ1-1, is DVKVTQSSRYLVKRTGEKVFLECVQDMDHENMFWYRQDPGLGLRLIYFSYDVKMKEKGDIPEGYSVSREKKERFSLILESASTNQTSMYLCASSFGQADTEAFFGQGTRLTVV.

This chain joins TRBV14 and TRBJ1-1; 8 nucleotides align to TRBD1. The CDR3 has 15 amino acids. J lost 4 bases, V lost 3 bases, and 7 bases had no gene match. Germline CDR1 is SGHDN and CDR2 is FVKESK. The CDR3 coding sequence is TGTGCCAGCAGCCATGAGCAGGGGGCGTTCACTGAAGCTTTCTTT. Encoded protein: CASSHEQGAFTEAFF.

The chain recombines TRBV5-4 with TRBJ1-5; D possibly corresponds to TRBD1 (5 bases). The CDR3 has 14 amino acids. The germline V gene encodes CDR1 SGHNT and CDR2 YYREEE (reference sequence). Trimming removed 3 bases at V and 2 bases at J, with 9 bases between. The CDR3 nucleotides read TGTGCCAGCAGCTATCAGGGTGGCAATCAGCCCCAGCATTTT. Encoded protein: CASSYQGGNQPQHF.

CDR3 in amino acids: CASSPMVRGGYTF. Here the CDR3 DNA reads TGTGCCAGCAGCCCTATGGTCCGGGGAGGCTACACCTTC. The rearrangement joins TRBV3-1 (or the pseudogene TRBV3-2) to TRBJ1-2; D unclear. The CDR3 has 13 residues. CDR1 LGHDT and CDR2 YNNKEL come from the germline V gene (reference sequence). The germline V and J ends were trimmed by 4 bases and 8 bases, with 14 bases remaining between them.

V usage is TRBV19 and J usage is TRBJ2-1; weak D call: TRBD2 (6 bases). This CDR3 has 14 residues. CDR1 is LNHDA and CDR2 is SQIVND in the germline V gene (reference sequence). V dropped 6 bases and J dropped 6 bases, with 15 bases sitting between them. DNA for the CDR3: TGTGCCAGTAGACAAAGGACTACCCTCAATGAGCAGTTCTTC. It codes for CASRQRTTLNEQFF.

This rearrangement joins TRBV19 to TRBJ2-3; 7 bases match TRBD2. V shed 4 bases, J shed 1 base, and the junction held 5 bases outside the gene matches. Germline V lookup: CDR1 LNHDA, CDR2 SQIVND (reference sequence). The CDR3 spans 15 residues. The CDR3 region has the DNA TGTGCCAGTAGTAAATTTGCGGGAGGCACAGATACGCAGTATTTT. It yields the protein CASSKFAGGTDTQYF.